One T cell receptor beta chain is described in this entry. Its antigen target is currently unknown. Base-call qualities are not available, and no considerably larger clone is one nucleotide away. This sample was taken from a study of sequential checkpoint blockade in melanoma (dated by TCRdb to the late 2010s). Looking at the study overall: In a 1:1 randomization, patients received either first-line nivolumab then ipilimumab (arm A) or ipilimumab then nivolumab (arm B). Maintenance nivolumab came after both trial sequences. DNA from more than 70 pretreatment melanoma tumor samples was subjected to TCRbeta immunosequencing. Matched tumor biopsies were taken from about two dozen patients before treatment and at week 13, after single-agent nivolumab (arm A) or ipilimumab (arm B). The same lesion was the source of 65% to 90% of the matched pre- and post-treatment tumor biopsy pairs. The full study reports these points: Within-arm analyses of tumor T-cell fraction were limited by small sample sizes and reduced statistical power. Clinical benefit was about 30 times more likely to be achieved by patients whose tumor T-cell fraction and clonality increased by week 13. Tumor T-cell fraction and clonality were correlated with PD-L1 staining and CD8+ T-cell counts, but not with mutational load. The model for predicting response that combines TCR metrics with mutation burden needs to be validated in larger, independent patient cohorts. In the nivolumab-first arm (arm A), pretreatment tumor TIL clonality was associated with response (P = .04).

Taken with the paper, the label for treatment or condition translates to: randomized to nivolumab then ipilimumab (arm A) or the reverse (arm B). No trial patient had received prior DNA-damaging chemotherapy. Samples came from patients with melanoma in CheckMate 064, a randomized, open-label phase II trial of sequential checkpoint blockade. Genomic DNA from formalin-fixed paraffin-embedded (FFPE) tissue samples served as the input for tumor TCR sequencing. Spanning cysteine to phenylalanine, the CDR3 consists of 15 amino acids. The CDR3 DNA has 45 bases and is translated from base 1. Based on the germline V gene, the CDR1 and CDR2 sequences are MNHGY and SAAAGT. The V and J ends are trimmed by 2 bases and 8 bases, leaving 18 bases between them. TCRbeta CDR3 regions were immunosequenced from genomic DNA with the immunoSEQ Assay. Genomic DNA was amplified by bias-controlled multiplex PCR before high-throughput sequencing. The original pipeline was this. To quantify the absolute abundance of each unique TCRbeta CDR3 region, the sequences were collapsed and filtered. Clonality, defined as 1 minus Pielou's evenness, was calculated using productive rearrangements only. Tumor T-cell fraction was calculated by normalizing TCRbeta template counts to usable DNA, which was estimated from several housekeeping genes. A previously published method was used to identify clones whose frequencies were significantly greater in on-treatment samples than in baseline samples. TCRdb holds this immuneACCESS table with in-frame rearrangements only. Some clones are missing; in checked studies, unresolved V genes explain under half, and the rest has no known cause. V and J calls and clone size are given by that table; D and trimming were obtained from the DNA. For this sample there are some 5,100 clones; approximately 30% appear just once. The top ten clones comprise about a fifth of the sample.

The receptor was derived from a human donor with melanoma. The sample in question was tumor tissue (inferred from file names), obtained from a patient given nivolumab and ipilimumab in sequence. The V and J genes are TRBV6-8 and TRBJ1-2; confidence is insufficient to name the D gene. In nucleotides, the sequence is TGTGCCAGCAGTTACGTGTACCGCCCCTTAGAGGGCTACACCTTC. Translated, this gives CASSYVYRPLEGYTF.